This entry lists 15 T cell receptor beta chains sequenced from one sample in a study of blood T cell repertoires in COVID-19. The data were produced by immunoSEQ multiplex PCR, yet TCRdb's version contains in-frame clones alone and is incomplete. The data contain around 300,000 clones, around nine tenths of them singletons. The sequencing input was PBMCs or T cells enriched from blood (not recorded which). The source is a man aged 30-40 years who had recovered from COVID-19.

The chain links TRBV2 to TRBJ1-6; D not certain. CDR1 is SNHLY, CDR2 FYNNEI, per germline. The ends were cut back, 7 bases at V and 10 bases at J, with 17 bases in the middle. The CDR3 is 14 residues long. CDR3 DNA: TGTGCCAGCACGTCGGGGAATGTATGGTCACCCCTCCACTTT. Protein: CASTSGNVWSPLHF.

CDR3 loop: CASSPWTSGASDTQYF. In nucleotides, the CDR3 is TGTGCCAGCAGTCCCTGGACTAGCGGGGCCTCAGATACGCAGTATTTT. The rearrangement uses TRBV27 and TRBJ2-3; 12 bases agree with TRBD2. CDR1 is MNHEY, CDR2 SMNVEV, per germline (reference sequence). The CDR3 is made up of 16 amino acids. V lost 5 bases and J lost 4; bases outside the gene matches: 7.

The chain joins TRBV6-1 to TRBJ1-1; TRBD1 might be the D (6 bases). The ends were cut back, 3 bases at V and 2 bases at J, with 10 bases in the middle. This CDR3 is built from 14 residues. Germline V gene data show CDR1 as MNHNS and CDR2 as SASEGT. CDR3 coding DNA: TGTGCCAGCAGTGACGGACAGCCCAACACTGAAGCTTTCTTT. Residues: CASSDGQPNTEAFF.

The chain recombines TRBV28 with TRBJ2-3, with D possibly matching TRBD2 (7 bases). This CDR3 is 14 amino acids long. Germline CDR1 is MDHEN and CDR2 is SYDVKM. Trimming removed 7 bases at V and 4 bases at J, with 15 bases between. Here the CDR3 reads CASTLGGAADTQYF. The CDR3, as DNA: TGTGCCAGCACCCTAGGGGGGGCAGCAGATACGCAGTATTTT.

The chain employs TRBV5-1 and TRBJ2-2, with D possibly being TRBD1 (5 bases). V lost 4 bases, J lost 7 bases, and 20 bases lay in between. Looked up from germline, CDR1 is SGHRS and CDR2 is YFSETQ. The CDR3 is made up of 16 amino acids. Here the CDR3 DNA reads TGCGCCAGCAGCCCTGGGGCGCTTGATCTATACGGGGAGCTGTTTTTT. Protein product: CASSPGALDLYGELFF.

V gene TRBV18 combines with J gene TRBJ2-7; 7 bases are shared with TRBD1. Germline CDR1 and CDR2: KGHSH and LQKENI. The CDR3 totals 14 residues. The V segment lost 3 bases and the J segment 1 base; nucleotides outside the gene matches: 3. CDR3 region: CASSPRQGSYEQYF. The CDR3, as DNA: TGTGCCAGCTCACCCAGACAGGGATCCTACGAGCAGTACTTC. The entire variable domain, with the rest obtained from reference TRBV18 and TRBJ2-7, is as follows: NAGVMQNPRHLVRRRGQEARLRCSPMKGHSHVYWYRQLPEEGLKFMVYLQKENIIDESGMPKERFSAEFPKEGPSILRIQQVVRGDSAAYFCASSPRQGSYEQYFGPGTRLTVT.

Points on this clone: The same CDR3 arises from other DNA sequences in this sample as well. The chain is built from TRBV7-9 and TRBJ2-5, with 9 nucleotides matching TRBD1. With 9 bases clipped from V and 5 bases from J, the junction kept 10 bases outside the gene matches. Germline V gene lookup returns CDR1 SEHNR and CDR2 FQNEAQ (reference sequence). This CDR3 is 14 amino acids long. For the CDR3, the DNA is TGTGCCAGTAGCCGGGGACAGGGTGGGGAGACCCAGTACTTC. It is translated as CASSRGQGGETQYF.

The chain has TRBV6-1 and TRBJ1-1; D unclear. Between the trimmed V and J ends, which lost 3 bases and 9 bases, there was a span of 8 bases. The CDR3 runs 11 residues. Germline assignment: CDR1 MNHNS and CDR2 SASEGT. The CDR3 DNA reads as TGTGCCAGCAGTGACAGGCCGAAAGCTTTCTTT. Protein sequence: CASSDRPKAFF.

The rearrangement joins TRBV2 to TRBJ1-1; 7 bases align to TRBD1. Germline V gene data show CDR1 as SNHLY and CDR2 as FYNNEI. The junction had 10 bases not matched to a gene; V was cut back by 5 bases and J by 7 bases. This CDR3 comprises 14 residues. The CDR3 sequence is CASSNIRQGGEAFF. CDR3 in DNA: TGTGCCAGCAGTAATATCAGACAGGGCGGTGAAGCTTTCTTT.

The chain joins TRBV7-2 to TRBJ1-4; D is possibly TRBD1 (5 bases). Germline CDR1 is SGHTA and CDR2 is FQGNSA. The CDR3 sequence is 15 residues long. V gave up 1 base and J gave up 3 bases, with 9 bases separating them. The CDR3 coding sequence is TGTGCCAGCAGCTTAGGGCGGGGGGCTAATGAAAAACTGTTTTTT. It is translated as CASSLGRGANEKLFF. Full variable domain (remainder filled in from reference TRBV7-2 and TRBJ1-4): GAGVSQSPSNKVTEKGKDVELRCDPISGHTALYWYRQSLGQGLEFLIYFQGNSAPDKSGLPSDRFSAERTGGSVSTLTIQRTQQEDSAVYLCASSLGRGANEKLFFGSGTQLSVL.

The V call is TRBV2, the J call TRBJ1-6; 7 bases match TRBD1. V was pared by 4 bases and J by 7 bases, with 4 bases of the junction left unmatched. This CDR3 spans 14 amino acids. Germline V gene sequence: CDR1 SNHLY, CDR2 FYNNEI. The CDR3 sequence: CASSVQGFNSPLHF. Here the CDR3 DNA reads TGTGCCAGCAGTGTACAGGGGTTCAATTCACCCCTCCACTTT.

This clone was seen just once. The sample carries other DNA sequences with the same CDR3. This sequence joins TRBV6-5 and TRBJ1-3, with a weak D call TRBD1 (6 bases). Germline CDR1 and CDR2: MNHEY and SVGAGI. V was clipped by 2 bases and J by 0 bases, with 11 bases between them. This CDR3 is built from 16 residues. CDR3 nucleotide sequence: TGTGCCAGCAGTTACGGCAGGGGCCGCTCTGGAAACACCATATATTTT. Translating gives CASSYGRGRSGNTIYF.

V is TRBV19 and J is TRBJ1-1, with 7 positions matching TRBD1. Per germline, CDR1 LNHDA and CDR2 SQIVND (reference sequence). This CDR3 has 16 residues. With 5 bases clipped from V and 0 bases from J, the junction kept 9 bases outside the gene matches. In DNA, the CDR3 is TGTGCCAGTAGTCCAAGGCAGGGGGGATTGAACACTGAAGCTTTCTTT. This gives the protein CASSPRQGGLNTEAFF.

As for this clone: Other DNA sequences from this sample encode an identical CDR3 as well. This chain connects TRBV5-1 to TRBJ2-7, with D possibly matching TRBD2 (5 bases). The CDR3 has 13 amino acids. Germline assignment: CDR1 SGHRS and CDR2 YFSETQ. Trimming took off 2 bases at V and 0 bases at J, with 6 bases between the two ends. The CDR3 DNA reads as TGCGCCAGCAGCTTCACTAGCTCCTACGAGCAGTACTTC. Its protein product is CASSFTSSYEQYF.

The CDR3 is CASRPPLSGTGRLEQYF. Written as DNA, the CDR3 is TGTGCCAGCAGACCGCCCTTGAGCGGGACAGGGAGACTCGAGCAGTACTTC. The chain combines TRBV7-8 with TRBJ2-7, with 9 bases matching TRBD1. V shed 6 bases and J 6 bases; nucleotides not matched to a gene: 18. Germline values: CDR1 SGHVS, CDR2 FQNEAQ. The CDR3 has 17 amino acids.